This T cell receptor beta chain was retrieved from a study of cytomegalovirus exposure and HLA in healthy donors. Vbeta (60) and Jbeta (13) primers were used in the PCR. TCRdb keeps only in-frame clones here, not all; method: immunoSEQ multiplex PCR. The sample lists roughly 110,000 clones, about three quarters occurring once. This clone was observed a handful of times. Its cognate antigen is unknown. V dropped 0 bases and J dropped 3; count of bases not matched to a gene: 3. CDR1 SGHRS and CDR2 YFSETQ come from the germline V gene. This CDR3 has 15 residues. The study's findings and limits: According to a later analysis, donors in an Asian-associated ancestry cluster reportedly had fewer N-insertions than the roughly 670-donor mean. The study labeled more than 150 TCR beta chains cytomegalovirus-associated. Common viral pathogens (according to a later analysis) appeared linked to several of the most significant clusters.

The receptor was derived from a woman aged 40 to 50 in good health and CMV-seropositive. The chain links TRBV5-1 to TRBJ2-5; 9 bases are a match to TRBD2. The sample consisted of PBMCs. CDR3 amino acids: CASSLDGTSKETQYF. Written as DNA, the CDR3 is TGCGCCAGCAGCTTGGACGGGACTAGCAAAGAGACCCAGTACTTC.